Listed below are T cell receptor beta chains from one sample, sequenced in a study of blood T cell repertoires in COVID-19. The data were produced by immunoSEQ multiplex PCR, yet TCRdb's version contains in-frame clones alone and is incomplete. The data contain roughly 80,000 clones, 80% to 90% of them seen just once; the ten biggest clones take up roughly 4.8%. The sample taken for sequencing was peripheral blood. All receptors come from a woman of 80 years or more with acute or convalescent COVID-19. CDR3s include the opening cysteine and the closing phenylalanine or tryptophan. The order of the fields is J gene, clone size, V gene, D gene, CDR3 length, CDR3 protein, CDR3 DNA. D genes are given only for firm matches. Size is omitted from some rows. Given values are once, few, many or a class for expanded clones.

TRBJ2-3	NA	TRBV5-1	TRBD1	15	CASSLGQGIADTQYF	TGCGCCAGCAGCTTGGGACAGGGGATCGCAGATACGCAGTATTTT
TRBJ1-2	NA	TRBV7-3	NA	13	CASSFGQSYGYTF	TGTGCCAGCAGCTTTGGACAGTCCTATGGCTACACCTTC
TRBJ2-7	NA	TRBV7-2	NA	15	CASSLDGGQVYEQYF	TGTGCCAGCAGCTTAGATGGTGGCCAGGTCTACGAGCAGTACTTC
TRBJ2-1	NA	TRBV6-6	TRBD1	16	CASRWLVGTGDNEQFF	TGTGCCAGCAGGTGGTTGGTCGGGACAGGGGATAATGAGCAGTTCTTC
TRBJ1-2	once	TRBV6-5	NA	16	CASSYSWSSHNYGYTF	TGTGCCAGCAGTTACTCGTGGAGCAGCCATAACTATGGCTACACCTTC
TRBJ1-2	NA	TRBV7-8	TRBD1	15	CASSLTDRAHYGYTF	TGTGCCAGCAGCTTGACGGACAGGGCGCACTATGGCTACACCTTC
TRBJ1-2	NA	TRBV19	TRBD1	15	CASSKEGALNYGYTF	TGTGCCAGTAGTAAGGAGGGGGCACTTAACTATGGCTACACCTTC
TRBJ2-5	NA	TRBV6-5	TRBD1	13	CASTLDRSETQYF	TGTGCCAGCACCTTGGACAGGAGCGAGACCCAGTACTTC
TRBJ1-4	NA	TRBV19	NA	11	CASSGGEKLFF	TGTGCCAGTTCCGGGGGGGAAAAACTGTTTTTT
TRBJ1-5	NA	TRBV18	TRBD1	15	CASSRQGVSNQPQHF	TGTGCCAGCTCGAGGCAGGGGGTATCCAATCAGCCCCAGCATTTT
TRBJ2-3	NA	TRBV10-2	NA	14	CASEDFPFTDTQYF	TGCGCCAGCGAGGACTTTCCTTTCACAGATACGCAGTATTTT
TRBJ2-2	NA	TRBV11-3	NA	17	CASSLDSVTRNTGELFF	TGTGCCAGCAGCTTAGATAGCGTGACTCGGAACACCGGGGAGCTGTTTTTT
TRBJ2-1	NA	TRBV11-3	NA	15	CASSTGDSSYNEQFF	TGTGCCAGCAGCACGGGGGACAGCTCCTACAATGAGCAGTTCTTC
TRBJ2-3	once	TRBV19	NA	13	CASSVTATDTQYF	TGTGCCAGTAGTGTGACAGCCACAGATACGCAGTATTTT
TRBJ2-2	NA	TRBV10-1	NA	17	CASSDPPFAGNTGELFF	TGCGCCAGCAGTGATCCCCCCTTTGCCGGGAACACCGGGGAGCTGTTTTTT
TRBJ1-1	NA	TRBV12-3/TRBV12-4	TRBD1	12	CASRDSRPGSFF	TGTGCCAGCCGGGACAGTCGTCCTGGGTCTTTCTTT
TRBJ2-5	once	TRBV5-4	TRBD2	16	CASSLGTSGAQETQYF	TGTGCCAGCAGCCTCGGGACTAGCGGAGCCCAAGAGACCCAGTACTTC
TRBJ1-5	NA	TRBV19	TRBD1	17	CASSKLRDRTSNQPQHF	TGTGCCAGTAGTAAACTCCGGGACAGGACAAGCAATCAGCCCCAGCATTTT
TRBJ2-1	NA	TRBV9	NA	16	CASSVAIITSYNEQFF	TGTGCCAGCAGCGTAGCTATCATTACCTCCTACAATGAGCAGTTCTTC